Presented here are 28 T cell receptor beta chains from one specimen sequenced in a study of circulating and synovial CD4+ cells in juvenile arthritis. Using immunoSEQ multiplex PCR, the repertoire was profiled, and TCRdb retains in-frame clones only, with some absent. Seen here are fewer than 40,000 clones, approximately 92% observed once, and the top ten hold 2.9%. Sequencing was done on a sample of CD4+ T cells from blood. These TCRs come from a human donor with juvenile idiopathic arthritis.

Concerning this clone: Other DNA variants within this sample encode the same CDR3. Here the CDR3 DNA reads TGTGCCAGCAGCTTAAGACAGGGTAATGAAAAACTGTTTTTT. It translates to CASSLRQGNEKLFF. This rearrangement joins TRBV7-9 to TRBJ1-4; 7 bases are a match to TRBD1. The CDR3 length is 14 residues. Germline loops: CDR1 SEHNR, CDR2 FQNEAQ (reference sequence). J lost 4 bases, V lost 2 bases, and 1 base had no gene match.

The V call is TRBV28, the J call TRBJ1-5; TRBD1 agrees at 8 bases. This CDR3 is built from 15 residues. Per germline, CDR1 MDHEN and CDR2 SYDVKM. With 7 bases clipped from V and 1 base from J, the junction kept 6 bases outside the gene matches. The CDR3, as DNA: TGTGCCAGCATTACAGGGGGAGTAAGCAATCAGCCCCAGCATTTT. Amino acid sequence: CASITGGVSNQPQHF.

The V call is TRBV11-2, the J call TRBJ1-1, with 8 bases fitting TRBD1. CDR1 SGHAT and CDR2 FQNNGV come from the germline V gene. V was clipped by 5 bases and J by 5 bases; unmatched bases: 7. The CDR3 totals 14 residues. CDR3 sequence reads: CASSEQGGRTEAFF. CDR3 bases: TGTGCCAGCAGCGAACAGGGGGGTCGAACTGAAGCTTTCTTT.

The chain carries TRBV2 and TRBJ2-7; 7 positions match TRBD2. CDR1 and CDR2 (germline): SNHLY, FYNNEI. This CDR3 is 16 amino acids long. V gave up 4 bases and J gave up 4 bases; unmatched junction bases: 13. The CDR3 bases are TGTGCCAGCAGTGGGGGCTACGGCGGGGGAATGTACGAGCAGTACTTC. The encoded protein is CASSGGYGGGMYEQYF.

The chain recombines TRBV9 with TRBJ1-3; D uncertain. V was clipped by 4 bases and J by 0 bases, with 17 bases between them. The germline V gene has CDR1 SGDLS and CDR2 YYNGEE. This CDR3 is built from 17 residues. CDR3: CASSSDPATLSGNTIYF. The CDR3 bases are TGTGCCAGCAGCTCCGACCCGGCGACACTCTCTGGAAACACCATATATTTT.

The chain combines TRBV5-1 with TRBJ2-6; 11 nucleotides line up with TRBD2. Per germline, CDR1 SGHRS and CDR2 YFSETQ. The CDR3 contains 18 residues. After removal of 1 base from V and 3 bases from J, the junction contained 6 bases not matched to a gene. For the CDR3, the DNA is TGCGCCAGCAGCTTGATCTCTAGCGGGAGGAGTGGGGCCAACGTCCTGACTTTC. This encodes CASSLISSGRSGANVLTF.

The J gene is TRBJ1-2, the V gene TRBV9; the match to TRBD1 covers 11 bases. V lost 1 base, J lost 4 bases, and 6 bases stayed unmatched. The CDR3 is 16 amino acids. Looked up from germline, CDR1 is SGDLS and CDR2 is YYNGEE. In DNA form, the CDR3 reads TGTGCCAGCAGCGTAAGGGACAGGGGGGAAATCTATGGCTACACCTTC. Translated, it gives CASSVRDRGEIYGYTF.

The CDR3 sequence: CASIRTSGFYEQFF. The CDR3 nucleotides are TGTGCCAGCATTAGGACTAGCGGGTTTTATGAGCAGTTCTTC. This chain joins TRBV28 and TRBJ2-1, with 11 nucleotides matching TRBD2. CDR3 length: 14 amino acids. Germline V lookup: CDR1 MDHEN, CDR2 SYDVKM. The trim removed 7 bases at V and 8 bases at J, leaving 7 bases unmatched.

This clone was seen only once. V usage is TRBV7-3 and J usage is TRBJ1-2, with 7 bases matching TRBD1. V was pared by 3 bases and J by 6 bases, with 4 bases of the junction left unmatched. Germline V CDR1 and CDR2: SGHTA, FQGTGA. The CDR3 extends over 13 amino acids. The CDR3 DNA reads as TGTGCCAGCAGCTTGGACAGGCTCCATGGCTACACCTTC. It is translated as CASSLDRLHGYTF. Full variable domain (remainder filled in from reference TRBV7-3 and TRBJ1-2): GAGVSQTPSNKVTEKGKYVELRCDPISGHTALYWYRQSLGQGPEFLIYFQGTGAADDSGLPNDRFFAVRPEGSVSTLKIQRTERGDSAVYLCASSLDRLHGYTFGSGTRLTVV.

This clone was seen just once. V and J are TRBV28 and TRBJ2-7; 15 bases agree with TRBD2. The CDR3 is 20 residues long. The germline gives CDR1 MDHEN, CDR2 SYDVKM. V was clipped by 6 bases and J by 6 bases; unmatched bases: 21. DNA of the CDR3: TGTGCCAGCAGCCCCGTCCAACCCCGGACTAGCGGGAGGGCCGGGAGCGAGCAGTACTTC. It translates to CASSPVQPRTSGRAGSEQYF.

The V gene is TRBV6-5, the J gene TRBJ1-1, with D possibly TRBD1 on 5 matching bases. V was shortened by 7 bases and J by 1 base, with 7 bases between the two germline ends. This CDR3 is built from 12 residues. Germline V lookup: CDR1 MNHEY, CDR2 SVGAGI. For the CDR3, the DNA is TGTGCCAGCACCGGGGGGAACACTGAAGCTTTCTTT. This codes for CASTGGNTEAFF.

The chain links TRBV5-6 to TRBJ2-7; D is perhaps TRBD1 (6 bases). The V gene lost 2 bases and the J gene lost 5 bases, with 17 bases spanning the gap. The CDR3 consists of 15 residues. The germline gives CDR1 SGHDT, CDR2 YYEEEE. This CDR3 reads CASSLLVGGSHEQYF. The CDR3 DNA is TGTGCCAGCAGCTTATTGGTAGGGGGATCTCACGAGCAGTACTTC.

The V and J genes are TRBV5-1 and TRBJ2-2, with 8 bases lining up with TRBD2. Germline lookup yields CDR1 SGHRS and CDR2 YFSETQ. V lost 1 base to trimming and J lost 3 bases; unmatched junction nucleotides: 5. This CDR3 comprises 16 residues. CDR3 protein: CASSLSSGPDTGELFF. For the CDR3, the DNA is TGCGCCAGCAGCTTGTCTAGCGGGCCTGACACCGGGGAGCTGTTTTTT.

V usage is TRBV5-1 and J usage is TRBJ2-5; D possibly corresponds to TRBD1 (6 bases). From germline, CDR1 is SGHRS and CDR2 YFSETQ. This CDR3 has 19 amino acids. V gave up 2 bases and J gave up 1 base, with 24 bases separating them. The CDR3 DNA reads TGCGCCAGCAGCTTTACGGTCGGACCAACCAGGGACATCCAAGAGACCCAGTACTTC. Its protein product is CASSFTVGPTRDIQETQYF.

The rearrangement joins TRBV5-1 to TRBJ1-4; the match to TRBD1 covers 7 bases. V was clipped by 3 bases and J by 0 bases; unmatched bases: 5. This CDR3 has 16 amino acids. The germline gives CDR1 SGHRS, CDR2 YFSETQ. The CDR3 DNA follows: TGCGCCAGCAGCTGGGACGGACAGGCAACTAATGAAAAACTGTTTTTT. It codes for CASSWDGQATNEKLFF.

The chain carries TRBV7-9 and TRBJ2-2; D perhaps matches TRBD1 (5 bases). V gave up 3 bases and J gave up 0 bases, with 8 bases separating them. Germline assignment: CDR1 SEHNR and CDR2 FQNEAQ (reference sequence). This CDR3 region has 15 residues. CDR3 sequence reads: CASSFRQTNTGELFF. DNA for the CDR3: TGTGCCAGCAGCTTTCGACAGACGAACACCGGGGAGCTGTTTTTT.

The CDR3 loop reads CASRVSGQGAYEQYF. The CDR3 DNA reads TGTGCCAGCAGGGTCTCCGGACAGGGCGCCTACGAGCAGTACTTC. V and J are TRBV7-3 and TRBJ2-7, with 8 bases aligning to TRBD1. This CDR3 is 15 amino acids long. In germline, CDR1 is SGHTA, CDR2 FQGTGA. The ends lost 6 bases at V and 2 bases at J; junction bases unmatched: 9. Complete variable domain (other parts from reference TRBV7-3 and TRBJ2-7): GAGVSQTPSNKVTEKGKYVELRCDPISGHTALYWYRQSLGQGPEFLIYFQGTGAADDSGLPNDRFFAVRPEGSVSTLKIQRTERGDSAVYLCASRVSGQGAYEQYFGPGTRLTVT.

V gene TRBV27 combines with J gene TRBJ2-7; 9 positions agree with TRBD1. After removal of 6 bases from V and 1 base from J, the junction contained 1 base not matched to a gene. The CDR3 is 13 amino acids. Looked up from germline, CDR1 is MNHEY and CDR2 is SMNVEV (reference sequence). The CDR3, as DNA: TGTGCCAGCAGGGGGACAGGGTCCTACGAGCAGTACTTC. Translated: CASRGTGSYEQYF.

The gene calls are TRBV18 and TRBJ2-7; a weak D match, TRBD1 (5 bases). Germline V gene sequence: CDR1 KGHSH, CDR2 LQKENI. The CDR3 is 12 amino acids. Trimming shortened V by 6 bases and J by 5 bases, and 11 bases separated the two germline ends. CDR3 region: CASSLDRDEQYF. In nucleotides, the CDR3 is TGTGCCAGCTCCCTTGACAGAGACGAGCAGTACTTC.

This chain connects TRBV7-3 to TRBJ1-5; possible D gene TRBD1, 5 bases. V shed 5 bases and J shed 4 bases, with 9 bases lying between them. The CDR3 has 13 amino acids. In germline, CDR1 is SGHTA, CDR2 FQGTGA. This CDR3 is CASSPGVNQPQHF. The CDR3 DNA reads TGTGCCAGCAGCCCGGGGGTTAATCAGCCCCAGCATTTT. The full variable domain, rest sourced from reference TRBV7-3 and TRBJ1-5, is GAGVSQTPSNKVTEKGKYVELRCDPISGHTALYWYRQSLGQGPEFLIYFQGTGAADDSGLPNDRFFAVRPEGSVSTLKIQRTERGDSAVYLCASSPGVNQPQHFGDGTRLSIL.

The chain joins TRBV9 to TRBJ1-2, with a possible D match to TRBD1 (6 bases). V lost 3 bases to trimming and J lost 8 bases, with 14 bases between them. CDR3 length equals 13 residues. Per the germline V gene, CDR1 is SGDLS and CDR2 is YYNGEE. CDR3 residues: CASSEQGDGGYTF. The CDR3 DNA reads TGTGCCAGCAGCGAACAGGGAGATGGGGGCTACACCTTC.

This rearrangement joins TRBV29-1 to TRBJ1-2; the D gene is possibly TRBD1 (6 bases). Trimming left V 6 bases short and J 7 bases short, with 9 bases between. CDR1 and CDR2 from the germline V gene are SQVTM and ANQGSEA. CDR3 length: 10 residues. CDR3 sequence (DNA): TGCAGCGTGCACAGGGTTGGCTACACCTTC. Translating it yields CSVHRVGYTF.

V gene TRBV27 combines with J gene TRBJ2-7; 9 bases match TRBD2. Germline V CDR1 and CDR2: MNHEY, SMNVEV (reference sequence). The length of the CDR3 is 14 residues. V was clipped by 6 bases and J by 4 bases; unmatched bases: 7. The CDR3 bases are TGTGCCAGCAGGCGGACTAGCGCATCATACGAGCAGTACTTC. Its protein product is CASRRTSASYEQYF.

V and J are TRBV5-4 and TRBJ2-7, with 10 bases lining up with TRBD2. The CDR3 contains 15 residues. CDR1 and CDR2 (germline): SGHNT, YYREEE (reference sequence). V lost 4 bases to trimming and J lost 3 bases; unmatched junction nucleotides: 7. CDR3: CASSELAGSRYEQYF. The CDR3 nucleotides read TGTGCCAGCAGCGAACTAGCGGGATCCCGCTACGAGCAGTACTTC.

The chain is built from TRBV5-1 and TRBJ1-2; 11 bases are shared with TRBD1. The V and J ends lost 3 bases and 2 bases, in that order; junction bases with no gene match: 9. The CDR3 runs 17 residues. Germline CDR1 is SGHRS and CDR2 is YFSETQ. The CDR3 DNA reads as TGCGCCAGCAGCTCCGGACAGGGGGCACCCCTAAACTATGGCTACACCTTC. Protein product: CASSSGQGAPLNYGYTF.

The chain carries TRBV27 and TRBJ2-5; 9 positions agree with TRBD1. Trimming removed 2 bases from V and 5 bases from J; junction bases left unmatched: 15. This CDR3 comprises 18 residues. Germline lookup yields CDR1 MNHEY and CDR2 SMNVEV (reference sequence). CDR3 DNA sequence: TGTGCCAGCAGTTTACTCTCTCTCAACAGGGGGCCAGAGGAGACCCAGTACTTC. Translating gives CASSLLSLNRGPEETQYF.

The chain carries TRBV4-1 and TRBJ2-1, with D perhaps matching TRBD2 (5 bases). This CDR3 contains 17 residues. Trimming removed 1 base from V and 4 bases from J, with 17 bases in between. Germline CDR1 MGHRA, CDR2 YSYEKL. DNA of the CDR3: TGCGCCAGCAGCCAAGGGTCCTGGCTAGCCCCGTACAATGAGCAGTTCTTC. This codes for CASSQGSWLAPYNEQFF.

The chain is built from TRBV5-1 and TRBJ2-1; weak D call: TRBD2 (5 bases). This CDR3 has 15 residues. The germline gives CDR1 SGHRS, CDR2 YFSETQ. Trimming stripped 6 bases from V and 0 bases from J, with 13 bases between. CDR3 DNA: TGCGCCAGCAAACTCGAGGGAGTCTCCTACAATGAGCAGTTCTTC. This translates into CASKLEGVSYNEQFF.